These T cell receptor beta chains were read from a single sample in a study of long-term antiretroviral therapy in people with HIV. Here immunoSEQ multiplex PCR was the method, and the copy in TCRdb shows in-frame clones only, minus some. The sample includes 7,500 to 9,000 clones, over 65% of them seen just once. The specimen was unsorted PBMCs, collected 0.6 years before starting antiretroviral therapy. These receptors came from a man in his forties with HIV. CDR3s include the opening cysteine and the closing phenylalanine or tryptophan. The D gene is left open where the match is weak. Size is omitted from some rows. Given values are once, few, many or a class for expanded clones.

V: TRBV30
J: TRBJ1-1
D: .
size: .
DNA: TGTGCCTGGAGTGTATCGAGAGAGACTGAAGCTTTCTTT
CDR3: CAWSVSRETEAFF

V: TRBV2
J: TRBJ2-3
D: .
size: .
DNA: TGTGCCAGCAGTGGGAGCTGGGGTGAACTCACAGATACGCAGTATTTT
CDR3: CASSGSWGELTDTQYF

V: TRBV29-1
J: TRBJ2-7
D: TRBD1
size: .
DNA: TGCAGCGTTCTTGGACAGGGGGCCACCTACGAGCAGTACTTC
CDR3: CSVLGQGATYEQYF

V: TRBV11-3
J: TRBJ1-1
D: .
size: medium-sized
DNA: TGTGCCAGCAGCTTAACGGCACATGAAGCTTTCTTT
CDR3: CASSLTAHEAFF

V: TRBV30
J: TRBJ1-6
D: .
size: .
DNA: TGTGCCTGGAGTGTACCGGGGACTTCCAATTCACCCCTCCACTTT
CDR3: CAWSVPGTSNSPLHF

V: TRBV10-3
J: TRBJ1-2
D: TRBD1
size: .
DNA: TGTGCCATCAGTCCCGGGACAGGGGGCGGCGGCTACACCTTC
CDR3: CAISPGTGGGGYTF

V: TRBV5-4
J: TRBJ1-6
D: TRBD1
size: few
DNA: TGTGCCAGCAGCGGAGCGGGACAGAGGGATTCACCCCTCCACTTT
CDR3: CASSGAGQRDSPLHF

V: TRBV5-1
J: TRBJ2-1
D: .
size: once
DNA: TGCGCCAGCAGCTTAGGGGGGAATGAGCAGTTCTTC
CDR3: CASSLGGNEQFF

V: TRBV2
J: TRBJ1-2
D: TRBD1
size: .
DNA: TGTGCCAGGGACAGGAGCTTTAACTATGGCTACACCTTC
CDR3: CARDRSFNYGYTF

V: TRBV6-1
J: TRBJ2-7
D: .
size: .
DNA: TGTGCCAGCAGTGTACACAGGACAGATAAATCCTACGAGCAGTACTTC
CDR3: CASSVHRTDKSYEQYF

V: TRBV5-4
J: TRBJ2-2
D: .
size: .
DNA: TGTGCCAGCAGCCTAGGAGCCGGGGAGCTGTTTTTT
CDR3: CASSLGAGELFF

V: TRBV5-6
J: TRBJ1-1
D: .
size: .
DNA: TGTGCCAGCAGCGGACCGGGAGAAAACACTGAAGCTTTCTTT
CDR3: CASSGPGENTEAFF

V: TRBV5-1
J: TRBJ1-1
D: TRBD1
size: .
DNA: TGCGCCAGCAGCTTGGGACAGGGTGGGACTGAAGCTTTCTTT
CDR3: CASSLGQGGTEAFF

V: TRBV4-2
J: TRBJ2-7
D: TRBD1
size: few
DNA: TGTGCCAGCAGCCGGCTGGCCCGGGACAGAAACTCCTACGAGCAGTACTTC
CDR3: CASSRLARDRNSYEQYF

V: TRBV30
J: TRBJ1-1
D: .
size: .
DNA: TGTGCCTGGAAGCAGGATTTGAACACTGAAGCTTTCTTT
CDR3: CAWKQDLNTEAFF

V: TRBV4-1
J: TRBJ1-6
D: TRBD1
size: few
DNA: TGCGCCAGCAGCCAAGAAAGGACAGGGGGGAATTCACCCCTCCACTTT
CDR3: CASSQERTGGNSPLHF

V: TRBV2
J: TRBJ1-4
D: .
size: .
DNA: TGTGCCAGCAGTGAAGCAGGAGGGAGAGATGAAAAACTGTTTTTT
CDR3: CASSEAGGRDEKLFF

V: TRBV10-3
J: TRBJ2-1
D: .
size: .
DNA: TGTGCCATCAGTGAGTCATTGGGGATTTACAATGAGCAGTTCTTC
CDR3: CAISESLGIYNEQFF

V: TRBV6-1
J: TRBJ1-1
D: .
size: once
DNA: TGTGCCAGCACTGGCACCCAGAACACTGAAGCTTTCTTT
CDR3: CASTGTQNTEAFF

V: TRBV29-1
J: TRBJ2-7
D: .
size: medium-sized
DNA: TGCAGCCCCTGGGGGGGGACATCCTCCTACGAGCAGTACTTC
CDR3: CSPWGGTSSYEQYF

V: TRBV5-1
J: TRBJ1-1
D: TRBD1
size: few
DNA: TGCGCCAGCAGTACAGGGGAGAGTAACACTGAAGCTTTCTTT
CDR3: CASSTGESNTEAFF

V: TRBV5-5
J: TRBJ2-1
D: .
size: .
DNA: TGTGCCAGCAGCTTGAGGGGGGCTTACAATGAGCAGTTCTTC
CDR3: CASSLRGAYNEQFF

V: TRBV6-1
J: TRBJ1-4
D: TRBD1
size: .
DNA: TGTGCCAGCAGTGATATTCTGGGACAGGGTAGTGAAAAACTGTTTTTT
CDR3: CASSDILGQGSEKLFF

V: TRBV18
J: TRBJ1-5
D: .
size: .
DNA: TGTGCCAGCTCAATGGAGCTCAATCAGCCCCAGCATTTT
CDR3: CASSMELNQPQHF

V: TRBV7-3
J: TRBJ1-1
D: .
size: few
DNA: TGTGCCAGCAGCTTAGGCTGGAACACTGAAGCTTTCTTT
CDR3: CASSLGWNTEAFF

V: TRBV5-1
J: TRBJ2-7
D: TRBD1
size: .
DNA: TGCGCCAGCAGTTACGGGACAGGAAACTACGAGCAGTACTTC
CDR3: CASSYGTGNYEQYF

V: TRBV7-9
J: TRBJ1-2
D: .
size: few
DNA: TGTGCCAGCAGCTTTGGCAAGGGGGGGAATGGCTACACCTTC
CDR3: CASSFGKGGNGYTF

V: TRBV6-6
J: TRBJ2-7
D: .
size: .
DNA: TGTGCCAGCAGTTACCCAACAGGGCACGAGCAGTACTTC
CDR3: CASSYPTGHEQYF

V: TRBV5-4
J: TRBJ1-1
D: .
size: .
DNA: TGTGCCAGCAGCTTGGCCGTAGGGGCGAATAGCTACACTGAAGCTTTCTTT
CDR3: CASSLAVGANSYTEAFF

V: TRBV7-8
J: TRBJ2-6
D: .
size: .
DNA: TGTGCCAGCAGCTTAGTACGAGCAGGGATCTCTGGGGCCAACGTCCTGACTTTC
CDR3: CASSLVRAGISGANVLTF

V: TRBV19
J: TRBJ1-1
D: .
size: .
DNA: TGTGCCAGTAGCTTAAACCAGGGATTGAACACTGAAGCTTTCTTT
CDR3: CASSLNQGLNTEAFF

V: TRBV5-1
J: TRBJ1-5
D: TRBD1
size: .
DNA: TGCGCCAGCAGCTCGGGACAGGGGAATCAGCCCCAGCATTTT
CDR3: CASSSGQGNQPQHF

V: TRBV6-6
J: TRBJ1-5
D: TRBD1
size: .
DNA: TGTGCCAGCAGTCCTTCGGACAGGGGGAACAATCAGCCCCAGCATTTT
CDR3: CASSPSDRGNNQPQHF

V: TRBV7-2
J: TRBJ2-2
D: .
size: once
DNA: TGTGCCAGCAGCCGATTCGGGGCCGGGGAGCTGTTTTTT
CDR3: CASSRFGAGELFF

V: TRBV19
J: TRBJ1-2
D: .
size: .
DNA: TGTGCCAGCGTACAGGGTCTGGGACGCTACACCTTC
CDR3: CASVQGLGRYTF

V: TRBV2
J: TRBJ2-7
D: TRBD1
size: .
DNA: TGTGCCAGCAGGGTCGGACAGGCCGGCGAGCAGTACTTC
CDR3: CASRVGQAGEQYF

V: TRBV6-1
J: TRBJ2-2
D: .
size: large
DNA: TGTGCCAGCAGTGAAACGGGGGATTGGGGCGGGGAGCTGTTTTTT
CDR3: CASSETGDWGGELFF

V: TRBV9
J: TRBJ1-1
D: TRBD1
size: .
DNA: TGTGCCAGCAACAGGGGCGCCTCATCACGGGCTTTCTTT
CDR3: CASNRGASSRAFF

V: TRBV4-2
J: TRBJ2-5
D: .
size: few
DNA: TGTGCCAGCAGCCATGGATCACTTGGGGGAGAGACCCAGTACTTC
CDR3: CASSHGSLGGETQYF

V: TRBV25-1
J: TRBJ1-2
D: TRBD1
size: .
DNA: TGTGCCAGCAGGGGACAGAACTATGGCTACACCTTC
CDR3: CASRGQNYGYTF

V: TRBV5-1
J: TRBJ1-2
D: TRBD1
size: once
DNA: TGCGCCAGCAGCGTCGGACAGGGTAACTATGGCTACACCTTC
CDR3: CASSVGQGNYGYTF

V: TRBV6-6
J: TRBJ2-3
D: .
size: .
DNA: TGTGCCAGCAGTTACGGAGGGACACTCACCACAGATACGCAGTATTTT
CDR3: CASSYGGTLTTDTQYF

V: TRBV29-1
J: TRBJ1-1
D: TRBD1
size: few
DNA: TGCAGCGCCGCCAGACAGGGGTTCGCTGAAGCTTTCTTT
CDR3: CSAARQGFAEAFF

V: TRBV7-2
J: TRBJ2-7
D: .
size: .
DNA: TGTGCCAGCAGCCCCGACAGGACGCTTGTTTACGAGCAGTACTTC
CDR3: CASSPDRTLVYEQYF

V: TRBV27
J: TRBJ1-1
D: .
size: .
DNA: TGTGCCAGCAGTTTATCGACAGGGAACACTGAAGCTTTCTTT
CDR3: CASSLSTGNTEAFF

V: TRBV30
J: TRBJ1-2
D: TRBD1
size: .
DNA: TGTGCCTGGAGGGAACAGGGGACCTTGTATGGCTACACCTTC
CDR3: CAWREQGTLYGYTF

V: TRBV11-2
J: TRBJ2-5
D: .
size: .
DNA: TGTGCCAGCAGCGAACCAGGGAGGGGGGCCCAAGAGACCCAGTACTTC
CDR3: CASSEPGRGAQETQYF

V: TRBV19
J: TRBJ1-4
D: TRBD1
size: .
DNA: TGTGCCAGTACCGTACAGGGGGCTGAAAAACTGTTTTTT
CDR3: CASTVQGAEKLFF

V: TRBV2
J: TRBJ1-1
D: TRBD1
size: once
DNA: TGTGCCAGCAGTGAATGGGACAGACTGAACACTGAAGCTTTCTTT
CDR3: CASSEWDRLNTEAFF

V: TRBV5-1
J: TRBJ1-2
D: .
size: .
DNA: TGCGCCAGCAGCTTGCCAGCTAACTATGGCTACACCTTC
CDR3: CASSLPANYGYTF

V: TRBV27
J: TRBJ2-7
D: TRBD1
size: .
DNA: TGTGCCAGCAGGGAACAGGGGGCTTTTGACTCCTACGAGCAGTACTTC
CDR3: CASREQGAFDSYEQYF

V: TRBV29-1
J: TRBJ2-2
D: TRBD1
size: .
DNA: TGCAGCTCTATGACAGGGTCGACCGGGGAGCTGTTTTTT
CDR3: CSSMTGSTGELFF